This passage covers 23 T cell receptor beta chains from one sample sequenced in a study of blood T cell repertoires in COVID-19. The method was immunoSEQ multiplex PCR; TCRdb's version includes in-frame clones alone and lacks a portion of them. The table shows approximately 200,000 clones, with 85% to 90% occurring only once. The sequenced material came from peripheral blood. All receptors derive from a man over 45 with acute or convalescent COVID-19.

CDR3 sequence reads: CASSRGQGEETQYF. DNA of the CDR3: TGCGCCAGCAGTCGCGGACAGGGGGAAGAGACCCAGTACTTC. V gene TRBV10-1 combines with J gene TRBJ2-5, with 10 bases identical to TRBD1. The trim removed 5 bases at V and 3 bases at J, leaving 3 bases unmatched. CDR3 length: 14 amino acids. From germline, CDR1 is WNHNN and CDR2 SYGVQD (reference sequence).

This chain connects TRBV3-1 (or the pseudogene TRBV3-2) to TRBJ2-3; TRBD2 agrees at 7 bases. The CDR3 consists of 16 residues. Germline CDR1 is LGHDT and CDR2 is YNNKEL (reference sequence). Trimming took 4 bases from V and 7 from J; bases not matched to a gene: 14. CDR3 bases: TGTGCCAGCAGCCCCGATTTCAGCGGGGCCTCTTATACGCAGTATTTT. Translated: CASSPDFSGASYTQYF.

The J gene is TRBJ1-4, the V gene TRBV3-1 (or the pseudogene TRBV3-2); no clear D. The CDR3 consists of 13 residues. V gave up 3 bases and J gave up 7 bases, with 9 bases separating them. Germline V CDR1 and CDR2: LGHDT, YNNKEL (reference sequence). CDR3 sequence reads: CASSQGRGEKLFF. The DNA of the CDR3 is TGTGCCAGCAGCCAGGGCCGGGGTGAAAAACTGTTTTTT.

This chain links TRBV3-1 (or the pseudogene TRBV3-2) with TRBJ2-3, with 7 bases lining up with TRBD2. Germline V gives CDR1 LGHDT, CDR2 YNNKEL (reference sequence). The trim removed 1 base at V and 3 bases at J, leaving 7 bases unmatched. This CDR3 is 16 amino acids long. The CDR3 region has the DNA TGTGCCAGCAGCCAAGCCGCGGGGGAGGGGACAGATACGCAGTATTTT. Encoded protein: CASSQAAGEGTDTQYF.

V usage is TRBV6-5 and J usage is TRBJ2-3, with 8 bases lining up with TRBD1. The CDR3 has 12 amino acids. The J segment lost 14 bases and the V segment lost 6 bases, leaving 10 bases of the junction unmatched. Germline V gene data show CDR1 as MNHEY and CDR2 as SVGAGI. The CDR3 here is CASRTTRTGTYF. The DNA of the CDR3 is TGTGCCAGCAGAACCACCCGGACAGGGACGTATTTT.

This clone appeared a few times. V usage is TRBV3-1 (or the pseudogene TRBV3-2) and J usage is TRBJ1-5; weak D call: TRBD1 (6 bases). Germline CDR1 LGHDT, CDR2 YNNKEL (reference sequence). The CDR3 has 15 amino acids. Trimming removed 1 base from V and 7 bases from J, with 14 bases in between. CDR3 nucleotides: TGTGCCAGCAGCCAAGGCACAGGGACGAACCAGCCCCAGCATTTT. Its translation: CASSQGTGTNQPQHF.

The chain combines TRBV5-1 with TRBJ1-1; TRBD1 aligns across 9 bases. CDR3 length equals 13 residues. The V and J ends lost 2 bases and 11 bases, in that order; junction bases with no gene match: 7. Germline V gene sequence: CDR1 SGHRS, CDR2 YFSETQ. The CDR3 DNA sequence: TGCGCCAGCAGCTTACAGGGGGCTAGTGTGGCTTTCTTT. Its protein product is CASSLQGASVAFF. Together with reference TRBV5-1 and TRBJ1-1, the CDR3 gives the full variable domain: KAGVTQTPRYLIKTRGQQVTLSCSPISGHRSVSWYQQTPGQGLQFLFEYFSETQRNKGNFPGRFSGRQFSNSRSEMNVSTLELGDSALYLCASSLQGASVAFFGQGTRLTVV.

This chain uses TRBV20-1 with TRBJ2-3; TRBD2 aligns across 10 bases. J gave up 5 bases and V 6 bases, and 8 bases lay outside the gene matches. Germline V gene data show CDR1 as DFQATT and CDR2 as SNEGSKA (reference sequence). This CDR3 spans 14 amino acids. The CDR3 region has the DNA TGCAGTGCGAGTAGCGGGGGGATAAGAGATACGCAGTATTTT. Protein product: CSASSGGIRDTQYF.

CDR3 sequence (DNA): TGTGCCAGCACGAACAGGGGGGCTGGAAACACCATATATTTT. Translation: CASTNRGAGNTIYF. The rearrangement links TRBV7-9 to TRBJ1-3; 8 bases match TRBD1. The CDR3 has 14 amino acids. The germline CDR1 and CDR2 sequences are SEHNR and FQNEAQ (reference sequence). V was clipped by 7 bases and J by 2 bases; unmatched bases: 4.

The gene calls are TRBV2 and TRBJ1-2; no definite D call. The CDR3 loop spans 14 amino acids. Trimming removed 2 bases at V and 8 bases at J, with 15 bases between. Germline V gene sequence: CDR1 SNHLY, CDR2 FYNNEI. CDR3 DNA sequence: TGTGCCAGCAGTGAAAGGCAGCGTTTTGAGGGCTACACCTTC. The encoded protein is CASSERQRFEGYTF.

CDR3 amino acids: CASSSHDRGQETF. The CDR3, as DNA: TGTGCCAGCAGTTCTCACGACAGGGGGCAAGAAACCTTC. This rearrangement joins TRBV6-5 to TRBJ1-2; TRBD1 aligns across 10 bases. Germline lookup yields CDR1 MNHEY and CDR2 SVGAGI. V trimming: 4 bases; J trimming: 14 bases; junction bases outside the gene matches: 10. This CDR3 spans 13 amino acids.

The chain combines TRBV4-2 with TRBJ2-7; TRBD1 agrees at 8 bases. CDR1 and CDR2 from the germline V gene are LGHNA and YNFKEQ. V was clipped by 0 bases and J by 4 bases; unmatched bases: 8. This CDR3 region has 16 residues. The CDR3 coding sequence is TGTGCCAGCAGCCAAGATACGGGCAGGGGGCTGTACGAGCAGTACTTC. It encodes CASSQDTGRGLYEQYF.

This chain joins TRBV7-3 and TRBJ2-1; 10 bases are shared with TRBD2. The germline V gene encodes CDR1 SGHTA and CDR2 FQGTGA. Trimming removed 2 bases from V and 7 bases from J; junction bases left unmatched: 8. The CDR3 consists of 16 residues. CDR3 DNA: TGTGCCAGCAGCTTAGGGAGCGGGGGGGCACAGAATGAGCAGTTCTTC. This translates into CASSLGSGGAQNEQFF.

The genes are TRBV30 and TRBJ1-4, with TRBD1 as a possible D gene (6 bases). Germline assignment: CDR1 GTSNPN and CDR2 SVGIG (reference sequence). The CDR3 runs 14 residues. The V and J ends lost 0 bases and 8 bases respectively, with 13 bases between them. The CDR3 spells CAWSVTGLREKLFF. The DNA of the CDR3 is TGTGCCTGGAGTGTAACAGGGCTAAGGGAAAAACTGTTTTTT.

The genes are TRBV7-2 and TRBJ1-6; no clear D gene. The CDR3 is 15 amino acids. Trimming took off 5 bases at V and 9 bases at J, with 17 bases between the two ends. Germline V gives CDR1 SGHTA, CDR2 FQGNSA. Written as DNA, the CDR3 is TGTGCCAGCAGCCCCCAGCAGGCAATCATTTCACCCCTCCACTTT. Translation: CASSPQQAIISPLHF.

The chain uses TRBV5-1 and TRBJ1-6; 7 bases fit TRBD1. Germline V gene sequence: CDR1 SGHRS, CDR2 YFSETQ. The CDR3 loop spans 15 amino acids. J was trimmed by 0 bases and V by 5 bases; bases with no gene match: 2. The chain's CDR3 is CASRGQSSYNSPLHF. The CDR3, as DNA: TGCGCCAGCAGGGGACAGAGCTCCTATAATTCACCCCTCCACTTT.

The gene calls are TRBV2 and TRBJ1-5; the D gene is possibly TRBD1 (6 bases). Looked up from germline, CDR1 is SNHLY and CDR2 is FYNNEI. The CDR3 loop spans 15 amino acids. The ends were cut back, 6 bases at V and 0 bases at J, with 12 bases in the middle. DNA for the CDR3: TGTGCCAGCAGGGTGACAGGTTATAGCAATCAGCCCCAGCATTTT. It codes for CASRVTGYSNQPQHF.

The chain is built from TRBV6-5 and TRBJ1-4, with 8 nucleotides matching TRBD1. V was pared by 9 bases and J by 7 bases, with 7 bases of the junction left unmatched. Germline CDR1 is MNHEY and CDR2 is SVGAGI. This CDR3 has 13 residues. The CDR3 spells CASLQGATEKLFF. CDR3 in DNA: TGTGCCAGTCTTCAGGGGGCGACTGAAAAACTGTTTTTT.

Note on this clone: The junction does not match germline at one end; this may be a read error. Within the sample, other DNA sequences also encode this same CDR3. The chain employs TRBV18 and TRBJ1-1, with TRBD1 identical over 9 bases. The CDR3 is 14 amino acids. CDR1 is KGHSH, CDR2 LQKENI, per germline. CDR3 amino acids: CASSPQGANTEAFF. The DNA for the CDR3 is TGTGCCAGCTCCCCACAGGGGGCTAACACTGAAGCTTTCTTT.

CDR3 nucleotides: TGTGCCAGCAGCGCGATGGACAACAATCAGCCCCAGCATTTT. It yields the protein CASSAMDNNQPQHF. The V call is TRBV9, the J call TRBJ1-5, with D perhaps matching TRBD1 (5 bases). Trimming left V 3 bases short and J 3 bases short, with 10 bases between. The CDR3 loop spans 14 amino acids. Germline CDR1 and CDR2: SGDLS and YYNGEE.

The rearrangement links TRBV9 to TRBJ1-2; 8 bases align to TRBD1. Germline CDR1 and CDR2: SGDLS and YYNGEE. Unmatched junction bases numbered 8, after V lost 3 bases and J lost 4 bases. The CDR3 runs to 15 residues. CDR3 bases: TGTGCCAGCAGCGGCTACAGGGGGTATGTCTATGGCTACACCTTC. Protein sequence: CASSGYRGYVYGYTF.

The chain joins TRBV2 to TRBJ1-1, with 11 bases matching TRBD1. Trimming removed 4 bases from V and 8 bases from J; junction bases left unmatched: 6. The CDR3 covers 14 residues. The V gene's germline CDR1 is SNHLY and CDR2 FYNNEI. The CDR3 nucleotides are TGTGCCAGCAGTGGGGGGACAGGGGGGTCGGAAGCTTTCTTT. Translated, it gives CASSGGTGGSEAFF.

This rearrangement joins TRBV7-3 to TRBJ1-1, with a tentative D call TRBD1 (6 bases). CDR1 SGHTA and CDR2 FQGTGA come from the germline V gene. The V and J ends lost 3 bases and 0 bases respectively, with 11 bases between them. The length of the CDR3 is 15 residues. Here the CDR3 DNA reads TGTGCCAGCAGCTTGGCGGGGGGCCTGAACACTGAAGCTTTCTTT. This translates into CASSLAGGLNTEAFF.